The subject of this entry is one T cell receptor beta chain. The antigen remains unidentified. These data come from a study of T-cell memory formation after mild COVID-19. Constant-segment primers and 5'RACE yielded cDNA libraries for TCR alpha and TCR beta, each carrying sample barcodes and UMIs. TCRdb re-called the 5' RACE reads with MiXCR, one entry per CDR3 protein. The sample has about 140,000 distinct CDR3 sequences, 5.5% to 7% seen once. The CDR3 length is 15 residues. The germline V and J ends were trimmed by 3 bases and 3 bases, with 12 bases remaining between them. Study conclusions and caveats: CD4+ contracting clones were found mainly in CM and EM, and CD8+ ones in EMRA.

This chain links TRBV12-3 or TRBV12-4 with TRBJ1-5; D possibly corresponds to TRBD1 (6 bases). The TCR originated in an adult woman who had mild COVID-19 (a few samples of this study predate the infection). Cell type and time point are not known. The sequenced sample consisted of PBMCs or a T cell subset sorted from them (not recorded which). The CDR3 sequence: CASSLDRSYNQPQHF. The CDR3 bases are TGTGCCAGCAGTTTGGACAGAAGTTACAATCAGCCCCAGCATTTT.